The 13 T cell receptor beta chains reported below all come from one sample, sequenced in a study of cytomegalovirus exposure and HLA in healthy donors. This PCR relied on a set of 60 Vbeta primers and 13 Jbeta primers. Assay: immunoSEQ multiplex PCR; the TCRdb copy retains only in-frame clones and omits some. The sample shows under 150,000 clones, around 79% of them seen only once. Sequenced material: PBMCs. The origin of the receptors is a woman between 50 and 59 years old in good health and CMV-seropositive.

The chain has TRBV6-6 and TRBJ2-5, with D possibly matching TRBD1 (7 bases). Per germline, CDR1 MNHNY and CDR2 SVGAGI (reference sequence). The length of the CDR3 is 15 residues. V was clipped by 4 bases and J by 2 bases, with 14 bases between them. CDR3 DNA sequence: TGTGCCAGCAGTTTCCAGGGGGAGGTTCAAGAGACCCAGTACTTC. It encodes CASSFQGEVQETQYF.

This clone was detected only a few times. The chain links TRBV28 to TRBJ2-1; no clear D. This CDR3 is 11 amino acids long. V shed 2 bases and J shed 10 bases, with 6 bases lying between them. Germline CDR1 and CDR2: MDHEN and SYDVKM. The CDR3 region is CASSLTLEQFF. The DNA for the CDR3 is TGTGCCAGCAGTTTAACTCTCGAGCAGTTCTTC.

This clone rates as medium-sized. The chain has TRBV2 and TRBJ1-6, with 7 bases fitting TRBD1. Germline V lookup: CDR1 SNHLY, CDR2 FYNNEI. This CDR3 has 14 amino acids. Losses at the gene ends were 7 bases for V and 5 bases for J; bases not matched to a gene: 5. The CDR3 spells CASTWDSHNSPLHF. DNA of the CDR3: TGTGCCAGCACCTGGGACAGCCATAATTCACCCCTCCACTTT.

The chain carries TRBV5-1 and TRBJ1-6, with TRBD1 as a possible D gene (6 bases). V lost 2 bases and J lost 8, with 17 bases in between. The CDR3 runs 16 residues. Looked up from germline, CDR1 is SGHRS and CDR2 is YFSETQ. CDR3 amino acids: CASSFSGTLVDSPLHF. The DNA for the CDR3 is TGCGCCAGCAGCTTCTCCGGGACACTTGTGGATTCACCCCTCCACTTT.

The J gene is TRBJ2-5, the V gene TRBV4-2, with D possibly matching TRBD2 (6 bases). Germline V gives CDR1 LGHNA, CDR2 YNFKEQ. The CDR3 spans 16 residues. V was clipped by 3 bases and J by 1 base, with 15 bases between them. CDR3 DNA sequence: TGTGCCAGCAGCCAGGGGGGACCCAGCCCCCAAGAGACCCAGTACTTC. Translated: CASSQGGPSPQETQYF.

This clone was seen just once. The chain uses TRBV7-2 and TRBJ2-3; 7 bases fit TRBD2. Germline CDR1 reads SGHTA; CDR2 reads FQGNSA. The CDR3 extends over 15 amino acids. V shed 2 bases and J 6 bases; nucleotides not matched to a gene: 8. The CDR3 protein is CASSLQAGEGDTQYF. The CDR3 DNA reads TGTGCCAGCAGCTTACAGGCGGGGGAGGGCGATACGCAGTATTTT. Looking up the rest from reference TRBV7-2 and TRBJ2-3 gives the full variable domain: GAGVSQSPSNKVTEKGKDVELRCDPISGHTALYWYRQSLGQGLEFLIYFQGNSAPDKSGLPSDRFSAERTGGSVSTLTIQRTQQEDSAVYLCASSLQAGEGDTQYFGPGTRLTVL.

The chain links TRBV7-9 to TRBJ1-3, with 8 bases identical to TRBD1. V lost 5 bases, J lost 4 bases, and 13 bases stayed unmatched. The CDR3 is 17 amino acids. Germline assignment: CDR1 SEHNR and CDR2 FQNEAQ (reference sequence). In nucleotides, the CDR3 is TGTGCCAGCAGCGACTCACAGTCGGGACAGGCCGGAAACACCATATATTTT. Its protein product is CASSDSQSGQAGNTIYF.

The V gene is TRBV10-3, the J gene TRBJ1-3; possible D gene TRBD1, 5 bases. Germline V gene sequence: CDR1 ENHRY, CDR2 SYGVKD. The V end was cut by 8 bases, the J end by 2 bases, with 10 bases between. This CDR3 contains 13 residues. The CDR3 DNA sequence: TGTGCCATCGGCGAACAGGCTGGAAACACCATATATTTT. Its protein product is CAIGEQAGNTIYF.

The J gene is TRBJ2-7, the V gene TRBV29-1; D is possibly TRBD2 (6 bases). The CDR3 is made up of 13 amino acids. Germline lookup yields CDR1 SQVTM and CDR2 ANQGSEA. V was shortened by 6 bases and J by 5 bases, with 17 bases between the two germline ends. In DNA, the CDR3 is TGCAGCGTGAGGACGGGGGTCCTGGACGAGCAGTACTTC. Encoded protein: CSVRTGVLDEQYF.

This clone was recorded only once. The chain links TRBV20-1 to TRBJ2-5; perhaps TRBD1 as D (5 bases). The CDR3 consists of 11 residues. Per the germline V gene, CDR1 is DFQATT and CDR2 is SNEGSKA (reference sequence). In nucleotides, the CDR3 is TGCGGGGCGTCAACCACAGAGACCCAGTACTTC. It translates to CGASTTETQYF.

The rearrangement joins TRBV28 to TRBJ1-4, with TRBD1 matching 7 bases. V lost 6 bases to trimming and J lost 8 bases; unmatched junction nucleotides: 12. In germline, CDR1 is MDHEN, CDR2 SYDVKM. The CDR3 is 15 residues long. The CDR3: CASSSVAGGDEKLFF. CDR3 DNA sequence: TGTGCCAGCAGCTCAGTGGCAGGGGGTGACGAAAAACTGTTTTTT.

The chain carries TRBV28 and TRBJ2-3; tentatively, D is TRBD2 (5 bases). Germline loops: CDR1 MDHEN, CDR2 SYDVKM. The CDR3 contains 16 residues. Trimming removed 4 bases at V and 0 bases at J, with 14 bases between. CDR3 region: CASSSPPPGSTDTQYF. The CDR3 nucleotides are TGTGCCAGCAGTTCCCCCCCTCCGGGGAGCACAGATACGCAGTATTTT.

This clone was counted a few times. The J gene is TRBJ2-5, the V gene TRBV2; 9 nucleotides line up with TRBD1. With V trimmed by 6 bases and J by 5 bases, 10 bases remained unmatched. The length of the CDR3 is 15 residues. The germline gives CDR1 SNHLY, CDR2 FYNNEI. The CDR3 region has the DNA TGTGCCAGCAGCCCAAGAACAGGGGGCTATGAGACCCAGTACTTC. This encodes CASSPRTGGYETQYF. Full variable domain (remainder filled in from reference TRBV2 and TRBJ2-5): EPEVTQTPSHQVTQMGQEVILRCVPISNHLYFYWYRQILGQKVEFLVSFYNNEISEKSEIFDDQFSVERPDGSNFTLKIRSTKLEDSAMYFCASSPRTGGYETQYFGPGTRLLVL.